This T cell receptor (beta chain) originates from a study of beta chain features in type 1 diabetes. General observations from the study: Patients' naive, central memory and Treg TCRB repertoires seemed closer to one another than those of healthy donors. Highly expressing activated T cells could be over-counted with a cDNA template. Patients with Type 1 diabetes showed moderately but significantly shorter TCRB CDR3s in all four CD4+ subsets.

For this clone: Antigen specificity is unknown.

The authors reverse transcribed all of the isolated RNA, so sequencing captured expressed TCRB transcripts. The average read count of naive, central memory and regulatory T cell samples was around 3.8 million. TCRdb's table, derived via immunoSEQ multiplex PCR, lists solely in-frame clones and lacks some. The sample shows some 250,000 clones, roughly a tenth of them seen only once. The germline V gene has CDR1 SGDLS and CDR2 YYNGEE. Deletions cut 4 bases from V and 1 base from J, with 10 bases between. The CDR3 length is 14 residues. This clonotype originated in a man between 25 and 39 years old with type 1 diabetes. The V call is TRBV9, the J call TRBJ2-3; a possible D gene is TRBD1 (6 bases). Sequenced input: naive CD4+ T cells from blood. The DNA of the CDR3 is TGTGCCAGCAGCTCAAGGACAGGCACAGATACGCAGTATTTT. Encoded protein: CASSSRTGTDTQYF.